This T cell receptor (beta chain) was captured in a study of blood T cell repertoires in COVID-19. Study background: Donors in the United States, Italy and Spain gave samples during acute or convalescent COVID-19. T cells, B-cell-depleted T cells, or PBMCs provided the cDNA or gDNA that served as material.

The ends lost 6 bases at V and 3 bases at J; junction bases unmatched: 8. Germline V gene sequence: CDR1 LNHDA, CDR2 SQIVND (reference sequence). There are 14 residues in the CDR3. Authors' processing steps: Amplified reference gene primers provided the basis for estimating nucleated cell counts. TCRdb keeps only in-frame clones here, not all; method: immunoSEQ multiplex PCR. V and J calls and clone size are as listed in that table; D and trimming were resolved from the DNA. This table holds 240,000 or so clones, around 90% found once. This rearrangement joins TRBV19 to TRBJ2-7; TRBD1 matches 7 bases. The TCR originated in a woman aged 35 to 49 who had recovered from COVID-19. The sequenced sample was peripheral blood. CDR3 sequence (DNA): TGTGCCAGTAGGCAAACGACAGGGATCTACGAGCAGTACTTC. The encoded protein is CASRQTTGIYEQYF.